The T cell receptor beta chain under discussion was sequenced for a study of cytomegalovirus exposure and HLA in healthy donors (dated by TCRdb to about 2017). Some background on the complete study: In an earlier analysis of some 610 of the donors, 276 Gb of sequence data and 117 million unique TCR beta sequences from 180 million or so T cells were reported. Approximately 300 gigabases of sequencing data and 91 million or so unique TCR sequences made up an early release that covered several hundred HLA-typed donors. Of the roughly 410 genotyped donors, over 80% were placed in the genetic ancestry cluster associated with self-reported Caucasian donors. The study was designed to test whether signatures of past pathogen exposure could be identified by cataloging public T cell receptors. The study used immunosequencing to profile the T cell repertoires of several hundred subjects and linked those repertoires to cytomegalovirus serostatus. In addition to the first cohort of approximately 650 subjects, a separate validation cohort of 120 different subjects was used. The study combined high-throughput TCR immunosequencing, statistical association of individual TCRs with disease status, and machine learning to predict cytomegalovirus infection status. A later analysis re-examined previously published TCR beta repertoires from several hundred donors and added high-resolution HLA genotyping to investigate patterns of TCR occurrence. Rather than using new phenotypic data, the later analysis identified candidate immune exposures from TCR beta sequences and from how often those sequences occurred across donors. An earlier analysis of fewer than 750 of the donors used high-throughput TCR beta sequencing to judge whether each TCR beta V gene segment behaved as functional or pseudogenic. Alongside the repertoire data, information on donor age, sex, ethnicity and CMV serostatus was compiled. In a later genetic analysis, genome-wide SNP genotypes for about 55% of the roughly 670 donors were used, and that subset was treated as a discovery cohort. All discovery cohort repertoires had been generated on a single sequencing platform. Both class I and class II loci were covered by HLA typing, at four-digit resolution. The number of typed donors differed by locus: about 620-640 for A, B, C, DRB1 and DQB1; some 500 for DQA1; approximately 600 for DPA1; and roughly 450 for DPB1. Because of strong linkage in the cohort, five DR-DQ haplotypes were treated as single units for association and clustering. Across about 370 genotyped donors of the cohort, an average of roughly 250,000 unique TCR beta nucleotide sequences per donor were sequenced, and 15% to 20% of those sequences were non-productive. Broad study findings and their caveats: Because some donors lacked HLA typing at each locus, the association tests relied only on the typed subset. In an earlier analysis of around 600 of the donors, most TCR beta V segments appeared in productive rearrangements about 90% or about 30% of the time, broadly matching IMGT annotations. Specific HLA alleles were associated with roughly 17,000 TCR beta sequences at a false discovery rate of 0.05 in a later analysis. A later analysis found that most CMV-associated TCR beta chains appeared HLA-restricted, with HLA associations seemingly driven largely by CMV exposure. According to a later analysis, TCR association rates differed among HLA loci, with DRB1 alleles showing the most associated TCRs and HLA-C alleles showing the fewest. The 87-base-pair reads could not distinguish some IMGT-functional V segments, including TRBV6-2 and TRBV6-3, so those segments were excluded. In a later analysis, HLA-associated TCR beta chains showed more clonal expansion and lower generation probabilities than non-associated chains that were equally common. The sequencing pipeline was judged likely to have produced a cluster of highly shared sequence variants as a technical artifact. Because counts were too low, roughly 18 rarely observed V segments, including chromosome 9 orphons, were left out of the earlier analysis of roughly 600 of the donors. A further reported finding was that TCR beta sequences accurately predicted the HLA-A and HLA-B alleles for most subjects in the first cohort. In a later analysis, several top co-occurrence clusters were reported to appear linked to parvovirus B19, influenza, CMV and Epstein-Barr virus. A later genetic analysis associated a missense DCLRE1C variant with V-gene and J-gene trimming of TCR beta chains, and an independent cohort replicated the association. The authors suggested that the approach could potentially be extended to other disease states and immunological phenotypes. The only immune exposure information available for the cohort was CMV serostatus. When HLA alleles, especially DR and DQ, strongly co-occurred, TCR associations were difficult to assign to individual alleles. While some public TCRs were present in many individuals, most TCR sequences turned up only very rarely across donors. The presence/absence analyses assumed that sequencing depth was roughly uniform across donors, and that assumption may not be true. Cytomegalovirus status was reported to be diagnosed by the classifier with high specificity and sensitivity in both the original and validation cohorts. The study gave a list of 150 to 200 TCR beta chains associated with cytomegalovirus. According to a later genetic analysis, donors in an Asian-associated ancestry cluster had fewer N-insertions in productive TCRs than the approximately 700-donor mean. Correlated functional status among segregating V segments might reflect linkage disequilibrium, but an unknown experimental factor could not be ruled out. Three of the identified cytomegalovirus-associated TCR beta chains were confirmed in vitro to be specific for cytomegalovirus antigens. Only TCR beta chains were sequenced in this cohort, and the absence of alpha or paired-chain data limited detectable features.

Library preparation was by the immunoSEQ multiplex PCR assay. For the multiplex PCR, a mixture combining 60 forward primers for TCR Vbeta segments and 13 reverse primers for TCR Jbeta segments was used. The CDR3 region of rearranged TCR beta genes was amplified from genomic DNA by a multiplex PCR assay. On the Illumina HiSeq System, the amplified TCR beta libraries were sequenced as 87-base-pair reads. The study's processing was this. A later analysis counted about 80 million unique TCR beta chains across the 666 repertoires, and some 11 million of these chains were shared by at least two donors. A nearest-neighbor algorithm error-corrected the raw reads and collapsed the reads into unique sequences, merging closely related sequences to remove PCR and sequencing errors. Alignment of CDR3 sequences to IMGT reference sequences was used to assign V, D and J gene segments. For a sequence to be retained, a match of at least six nucleotides to both a V gene segment and a J gene segment was required. Rearrangements were classified as productive when the CDR3 lacked stop codons and remained in frame with V and J, and all other rearrangements were classified as non-productive. CDR3 was defined according to IMGT convention as the region running from the second conserved V-encoded cysteine to the conserved J-encoded phenylalanine. Sequences without an unambiguous match to a single V gene segment were excluded from the earlier analysis of a few hundred of the donors. In an earlier analysis of several hundred of the donors, V segments were called functional above 56.7% productive rearrangements and were called segregating when the between-donor standard deviation exceeded 5%. To diagnose cytomegalovirus status from the catalog of TCR beta chain sequences, a statistical classification framework was built. A later analysis assigned V and J genes by comparing TCR nucleotide sequences with IMGT/GENE-DB human TR gene sequences. Using the TCRdist pipeline, a later analysis assigned CDR3 sequences along with most-parsimonious VDJ recombination scenarios. A later analysis defined each TCR beta chain by its CDR3 amino acid sequence plus V-gene family, and excluded reads lacking a unique V-gene family. A later analysis removed over 500 highly shared, low-generation-probability nucleotide sequences to deal with suspected cross-contamination and a sequencing artifact. In a later analysis, a clonal expansion index was calculated for each public chain from normalized within-repertoire ranks of inferred template counts. A later analysis computed generation probabilities with a VDJ recombination model fitted to out-of-frame rearrangements, and checked the results against IGoR. Hypergeometric tests were used in a later analysis to score TCR-TCR, TCR-HLA and TCR-CMV co-occurrence, with a repertoire-size bias correction applied to the TCR pairs. A later analysis estimated false discovery rates by permuting HLA or CMV assignments 20 times. In a later analysis, co-occurring TCRs were grouped with DBSCAN, and TCRdist sequence similarity was added when clustering was performed within HLA-allele-positive subsets. Repertoires with fewer than 30,000 or more than 120,000 public chains, plus five repertoires with anomalous nucleotide sharing, were excluded from co-occurrence clustering. This immuneACCESS table, as held by TCRdb, lists in-frame sequences with V and J called but not all clones. Of the missing ones, under half trace to an unresolved V gene in checked studies; the others have no known cause. The V and J calls and clone size were taken over from that table, and D and trimming were inferred from the DNA. In this sample the table shows about 130,000 clones, more than 8% of which occur a single time. The top ten hold about 5.5% of the sample.

The cohort comprised around 690 healthy bone marrow donors. All cohort members were sampled while nominally healthy, although unrecorded immune exposures were likely present. The donor was CMV seronegative and was included in the group of a few hundred seronegative cohort members. A peripheral blood sample was collected from each donor, and TCR beta sequencing was performed on peripheral blood mononuclear cells. The Qiagen DNeasy Blood Extraction Kit was used to extract genomic DNA from the blood cell samples. According to the germline V gene, CDR1 reads SNHLY and CDR2 reads FYNNEI. The CDR3 starts with the cysteine, ends with the phenylalanine, and has 18 residues. Left in the record is the CDR3 DNA by itself, 54 bases read in frame from the first base. Trimming takes 2 bases from V and 7 bases from J, and the germline ends sit 24 bases apart. A note on this clone: Its antigen target is currently unknown. Qualities for individual bases were not recorded, and no much larger clone is one base off.

The clonotype was recovered from a man aged 40-49 years in good health and CMV-seronegative. The sample was PBMCs. This chain is built from TRBV2 and TRBJ1-5; the D gene is perhaps TRBD1, on 5 matching bases. The bases are TGTGCCAGCAGTGAACCCCGGGGGGGGGTGGCAAGAGGACAGCCCCAGCATTTT. It translates to CASSEPRGGVARGQPQHF.